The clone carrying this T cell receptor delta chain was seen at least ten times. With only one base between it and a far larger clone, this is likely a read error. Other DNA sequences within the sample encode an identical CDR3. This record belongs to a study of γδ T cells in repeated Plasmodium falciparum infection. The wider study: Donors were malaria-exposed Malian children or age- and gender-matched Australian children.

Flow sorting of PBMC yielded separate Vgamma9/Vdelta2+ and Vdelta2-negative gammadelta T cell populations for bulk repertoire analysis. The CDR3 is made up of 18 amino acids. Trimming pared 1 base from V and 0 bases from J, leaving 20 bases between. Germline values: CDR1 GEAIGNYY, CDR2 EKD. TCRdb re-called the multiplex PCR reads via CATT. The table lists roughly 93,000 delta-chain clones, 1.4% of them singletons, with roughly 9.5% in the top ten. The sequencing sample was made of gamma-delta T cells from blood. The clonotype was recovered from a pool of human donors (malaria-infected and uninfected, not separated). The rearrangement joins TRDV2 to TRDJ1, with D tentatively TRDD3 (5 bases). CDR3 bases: TGTGCCTGTGACACGTCTACGACCTGGGCCCCGTACACCGATAAACTCATCTTT. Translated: CACDTSTTWAPYTDKLIF.